The 8 T cell receptor beta chains below come from one sample, sequenced in a study of shared clonotypes between healthy human individuals. Profiled with immunoSEQ multiplex PCR; TCRdb holds only in-frame clones, not every one. The sample lists about 1 million clones, 75% occurring once. Sequenced: memory CD4+ T cells sorted from blood. Subset indicated: CD45RA-negative fraction. These TCRs come from a man between 18 and 35 years old in good health.

The chain couples TRBV28 to TRBJ1-2; no definite D call. There are 11 residues in the CDR3. Germline loops: CDR1 MDHEN, CDR2 SYDVKM. The V end lost 7 bases, the J end lost 5 bases, and 8 bases lay between the germline ends. CDR3 residues: CASNQDYGYTF. CDR3 bases: TGTGCCAGCAACCAGGATTATGGCTACACCTTC.

The chain links TRBV5-1 to TRBJ2-7; D gene uncertain. Germline V CDR1 and CDR2: SGHRS, YFSETQ. There are 15 residues in the CDR3. V lost 1 base, J lost 3 bases, and 14 bases lay in between. CDR3 DNA sequence: TGCGCCAGCAGCTTGAGCACCCGTGGTCGCTACGAGCAGTACTTC. Protein sequence: CASSLSTRGRYEQYF.

The V and J genes are TRBV2 and TRBJ2-3; D perhaps matches TRBD2 (5 bases). Trimming took 8 bases from V and 1 from J, leaving 7 bases between them. The CDR3 has 12 residues. Germline V lookup: CDR1 SNHLY, CDR2 FYNNEI. CDR3 nucleotides: TGTGCCAGCCAGAGGGGCACAGATACGCAGTATTTT. This gives the protein CASQRGTDTQYF.

The J gene is TRBJ1-1, the V gene TRBV6-5, with D tentatively TRBD1 (5 bases). V dropped 6 bases and J dropped 3 bases, with 14 bases sitting between them. CDR1 is MNHEY, CDR2 SVGAGI, per germline. The CDR3 covers 14 residues. CDR3 loop: CASRSGGRDTEAFF. Written as DNA, the CDR3 is TGTGCCAGCAGGTCCGGGGGTAGGGACACTGAAGCTTTCTTT.

The chain is built from TRBV30 and TRBJ2-7; 9 nucleotides match TRBD1. This CDR3 has 15 amino acids. Trimming at V came to 3 bases and at J to 4 bases, leaving 10 bases not matched to a gene. CDR1 is GTSNPN, CDR2 SVGIG, per germline (reference sequence). The CDR3 bases are TGTGCCTGGAGGCCGGCCGGGACAGGGCGTTACGAGCAGTACTTC. Its translation: CAWRPAGTGRYEQYF.

A note on this clone: Sequence at one end of the junction differs from germline and may be a read error. The chain links TRBV5-1 to TRBJ1-1; no firm D call. Germline V gene lookup returns CDR1 SGHRS and CDR2 YFSETQ. The CDR3 covers 13 residues. The CDR3: CAGSLAIGAEAFF. DNA for the CDR3: TGCGCCGGCAGCTTGGCAATTGGGGCTGAAGCTTTCTTT.

There are a few counts of this clone. The chain uses TRBV10-3 and TRBJ2-2, with 7 bases identical to TRBD1. V was pared by 7 bases and J by 4 bases, with 3 bases of the junction left unmatched. This CDR3 is 13 amino acids long. Germline V lookup: CDR1 ENHRY, CDR2 SYGVKD. For the CDR3, the DNA is TGTGCCATCAAAGGGGGCGCCACCGGGGAGCTGTTTTTT. It translates to CAIKGGATGELFF.

The chain couples TRBV5-1 to TRBJ1-6, with a weak D call TRBD1 (5 bases). Trimming stripped 0 bases from V and 9 bases from J, with 13 bases between. The CDR3 runs to 15 residues. The germline V gene has CDR1 SGHRS and CDR2 YFSETQ. The CDR3 sequence is CASSLAGGGGSPLHF. The CDR3 DNA follows: TGCGCCAGCAGCTTGGCCGGTGGGGGAGGTTCACCCCTCCACTTT.